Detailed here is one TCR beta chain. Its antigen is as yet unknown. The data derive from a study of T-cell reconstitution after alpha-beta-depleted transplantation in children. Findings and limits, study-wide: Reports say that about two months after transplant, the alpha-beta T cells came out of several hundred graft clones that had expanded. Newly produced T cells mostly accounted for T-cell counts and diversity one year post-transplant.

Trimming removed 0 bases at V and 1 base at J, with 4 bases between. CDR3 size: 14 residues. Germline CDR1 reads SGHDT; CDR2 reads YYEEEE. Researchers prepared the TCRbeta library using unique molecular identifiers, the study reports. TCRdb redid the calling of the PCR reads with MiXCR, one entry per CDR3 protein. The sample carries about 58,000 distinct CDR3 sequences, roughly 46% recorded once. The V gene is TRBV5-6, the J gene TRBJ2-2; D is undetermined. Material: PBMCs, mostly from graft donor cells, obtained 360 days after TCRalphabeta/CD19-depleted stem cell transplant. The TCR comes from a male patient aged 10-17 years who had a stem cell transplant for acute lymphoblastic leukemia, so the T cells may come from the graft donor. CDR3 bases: TGTGCCAGCAGCTTGGATGTGAACACCGGGGAGCTGTTTTTT. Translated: CASSLDVNTGELFF.